These 32 T cell receptor beta chains came from one sample sequenced in a study of spatial heterogeneity in lung cancer. TCRdb itself ran the 5' RACE reads through MiXCR, one entry per CDR3 protein. The table has more than 9,500 distinct CDR3 sequences, more than 15% seen once. The time point denotes: sample taken at primary tumor resection. The input material, whole RNA from tumor, nontumor lung or frozen PBMC, was sequenced unsorted. The sample consisted of PBMCs, taken at surgery. The receptor set was obtained from a male donor with early-stage non-small cell lung cancer.

This clonotype was observed a few times. DNA for the CDR3: TGTGCCAGCAGGCTAGCGGGAGGCGTCGATGAGCAGTTCTTC. Translating it yields CASRLAGGVDEQFF. This sequence joins TRBV6-5 and TRBJ2-1; 11 bases are a match to TRBD2. The junction had 6 bases not matched to a gene; V was cut back by 6 bases and J by 8 bases. The CDR3 spans 14 residues. Germline CDR1 and CDR2: MNHEY and SVGAGI.

Comment on this clonotype: Being one base from a much bigger clone, this may be a read error. The chain carries TRBV5-1 and TRBJ2-7, with TRBD2 as a possible D gene (6 bases). The ends were cut back, 7 bases at V and 6 bases at J, with 26 bases in the middle. The germline V gene has CDR1 SGHRS and CDR2 YFSETQ. The CDR3 extends over 16 amino acids. The CDR3 sequence: CASGKDAGRGIAEQYF. CDR3 DNA sequence: TGCGCCAGCGGTAAAGATGCGGGACGGGGAATCGCCGAGCAGTACTTC. Full variable domain (outside the CDR3, taken from reference TRBV5-1 and TRBJ2-7): KAGVTQTPRYLIKTRGQQVTLSCSPISGHRSVSWYQQTPGQGLQFLFEYFSETQRNKGNFPGRFSGRQFSNSRSEMNVSTLELGDSALYLCASGKDAGRGIAEQYFGPGTRLTVT.

In DNA, the CDR3 is TGTGCTAGCGGCAACCGGGCCTCGGATTCACCCCTCCACTTT. Translating it yields CASGNRASDSPLHF. The chain uses TRBV6-6 and TRBJ1-6; D is uncertain. The CDR3 covers 14 residues. Germline V gene data show CDR1 as MNHNY and CDR2 as SVGAGI (reference sequence).

Many counts were recorded for this clonotype. The gene calls are TRBV10-1 and TRBJ1-1; D call uncertain. CDR3 length: 14 amino acids. Between the trimmed V and J ends, which lost 4 bases and 0 bases, there was a span of 9 bases. The germline V gene encodes CDR1 WNHNN and CDR2 SYGVQD (reference sequence). The chain's CDR3 is CASSAGSLNTEAFF. As DNA, the CDR3 is TGCGCCAGCAGTGCCGGCAGCTTGAACACTGAAGCTTTCTTT.

At least ten counts were recorded for this clonotype. This chain links TRBV6-5 with TRBJ1-4; TRBD1 matches at 9 bases. The germline V gene has CDR1 MNHEY and CDR2 SVGAGI. CDR3 length: 17 residues. V lost 0 bases to trimming and J lost 7 bases; unmatched junction nucleotides: 9. The CDR3 coding sequence is TGTGCCAGCAGTTACTCTACAGGGGGCCTTACATCTGAAAAACTGTTTTTT. Translated, it gives CASSYSTGGLTSEKLFF.

The chain joins TRBV28 to TRBJ2-3; D gene unclear. V was clipped by 3 bases and J by 3 bases, with 10 bases between them. The length of the CDR3 is 14 residues. Per the germline V gene, CDR1 is MDHEN and CDR2 is SYDVKM. The CDR3 loop is CASSFLLGTDTQYF. CDR3 nucleotides: TGTGCCAGCAGTTTCCTTTTGGGTACAGATACGCAGTATTTT.

The chain has TRBV28 and TRBJ2-5, with unresolved D. CDR3 length: 10 amino acids. Germline CDR1 and CDR2: MDHEN and SYDVKM. V lost 6 bases and J 1 base, leaving 0 bases between the germline ends. The CDR3 is CASSQETQYF. The CDR3 bases are TGTGCCAGCAGCCAAGAGACCCAGTACTTC.

This clonotype came up a few times. The chain has TRBV4-1 and TRBJ2-7; 8 nucleotides align to TRBD1. V lost 0 bases to trimming and J lost 5 bases; unmatched junction nucleotides: 6. The CDR3 loop spans 15 amino acids. CDR1 is MGHRA and CDR2 is YSYEKL in the germline V gene. CDR3 in amino acids: CASSQERTGYHEQYF. The CDR3, as DNA: TGCGCCAGCAGCCAAGAACGGACAGGGTACCACGAGCAGTACTTC.

The gene calls are TRBV29-1 and TRBJ2-5; no clear D. Between the trimmed V and J ends, which lost 5 bases and 4 bases, there was a span of 14 bases. The CDR3 has 13 residues. Germline V lookup: CDR1 SQVTM, CDR2 ANQGSEA. CDR3 residues: CSVLTWVGETQYF. The CDR3 DNA reads as TGCAGCGTTCTAACATGGGTTGGAGAGACCCAGTACTTC. Full variable domain (outside the CDR3, taken from reference TRBV29-1 and TRBJ2-5): SAVISQKPSRDICQRGTSLTIQCQVDSQVTMMFWYRQQPGQSLTLIATANQGSEATYESGFVIDKFPISRPNLTFSTLTVSNMSPEDSSIYLCSVLTWVGETQYFGPGTRLLVL.

In its sample, this clonotype was seen many times. The chain joins TRBV3-1 to TRBJ1-2, with D tentatively TRBD1 (6 bases). This CDR3 comprises 16 residues. V was clipped by 4 bases and J by 0 bases, with 15 bases between them. CDR1 and CDR2 from the germline V gene are LGHDT and YNNKEL (reference sequence). The CDR3 protein is CASSPYWTAANYGYTF. The CDR3 nucleotides are TGTGCCAGCAGCCCCTATTGGACAGCAGCTAACTATGGCTACACCTTC.

This clonotype has a count of ten or more. The genes are TRBV5-6 and TRBJ2-7; D uncertain. Deletions cut 2 bases from V and 1 base from J, with 7 bases between. Germline values: CDR1 SGHDT, CDR2 YYEEEE. The CDR3 loop spans 13 amino acids. The CDR3 DNA reads as TGTGCCAGCAGCTTTGGTGTTTCCTACGAGCAGTACTTC. Protein: CASSFGVSYEQYF. Full variable domain (outside the CDR3, taken from reference TRBV5-6 and TRBJ2-7): DAGVTQSPTHLIKTRGQQVTLRCSPKSGHDTVSWYQQALGQGPQFIFQYYEEEERQRGNFPDRFSGHQFPNYSSELNVNALLLGDSALYLCASSFGVSYEQYFGPGTRLTVT.

In this sample, this clonotype turned up many times. The V call is TRBV5-5, the J call TRBJ2-5; D gene unclear. Germline CDR1 and CDR2: SGHKS and YYEKEE (reference sequence). The CDR3 totals 14 residues. V lost 4 bases to trimming and J lost 4 bases, with 14 bases between them. This chain's CDR3 is CASSDVGYLETQYF. CDR3 in DNA: TGTGCCAGCAGCGATGTCGGATACTTAGAGACCCAGTACTTC.

The V call is TRBV4-2, the J call TRBJ1-6; 9 nucleotides match TRBD1. V gave up 0 bases and J gave up 8 bases; unmatched junction bases: 11. The CDR3 is 18 amino acids. Germline V gene sequence: CDR1 LGHNA, CDR2 YNFKEQ. This chain's CDR3 is CASSQEYYNRGPDSPLHF. DNA of the CDR3: TGTGCCAGCAGCCAAGAGTATTATAACAGGGGGCCGGATTCACCCCTCCACTTT.

The V call is TRBV29-1, the J call TRBJ2-7; 8 positions match TRBD2. Losses at the gene ends were 6 bases for V and 5 bases for J; bases not matched to a gene: 12. Germline CDR1 is SQVTM and CDR2 is ANQGSEA. The CDR3 spans 14 residues. CDR3 nucleotides: TGCAGCGTGACCTCCGGGACTAGTTTCCACGAGCAGTACTTC. This gives the protein CSVTSGTSFHEQYF.

This sequence joins TRBV9 and TRBJ2-3; D is perhaps TRBD1 or TRBD2 (6 bases each). The CDR3 contains 16 residues. V was shortened by 1 base and J by 0 bases, with 12 bases between the two germline ends. In germline, CDR1 is SGDLS, CDR2 YYNGEE. This CDR3 reads CASSVRGAASTDTQYF. CDR3 nucleotides: TGTGCCAGCAGCGTAAGGGGGGCGGCTAGCACAGATACGCAGTATTTT.

This clonotype was seen many times. This rearrangement joins TRBV15 to TRBJ2-1; the D gene is possibly TRBD2 (5 bases). This CDR3 is built from 17 residues. CDR1 is LNHNV, CDR2 YYDKDF, per germline (reference sequence). Trimming took off 0 bases at V and 5 bases at J, with 17 bases between the two ends. Here the CDR3 DNA reads TGTGCCACCAGCAGAGATCTTGCCTTTCTGGGAGACAATGAGCAGTTCTTC. Its protein product is CATSRDLAFLGDNEQFF.

By sample fraction, this clonotype is medium-sized. V is TRBV13 and J is TRBJ2-1, with no clear D. The V and J ends lost 0 bases and 8 bases respectively, with 8 bases between them. The CDR3 is 13 amino acids. Germline CDR1 and CDR2: PRHDT and FYEKMQ (reference sequence). The CDR3 DNA follows: TGTGCCAGCAGCTTAGGACAACTCGATGAGCAGTTCTTC. It codes for CASSLGQLDEQFF.

V gene TRBV20-1 combines with J gene TRBJ1-2, with 10 bases identical to TRBD1. V shed 1 base, J shed 8 bases, and the junction held 13 bases outside the gene matches. CDR3 length: 16 amino acids. The germline V gene encodes CDR1 DFQATT and CDR2 SNEGSKA (reference sequence). This CDR3 reads CSARALGTGVTGGYTF. The CDR3 nucleotides are TGCAGTGCTAGAGCCCTGGGGACAGGGGTTACGGGCGGCTACACCTTC.

In its sample, this clonotype was seen many times. The rearrangement links TRBV29-1 to TRBJ2-2; 9 bases map to TRBD2. Per the germline V gene, CDR1 is SQVTM and CDR2 is ANQGSEA. CDR3 length: 17 residues. Trimming cost V 6 bases and J 1 base; bases outside gene matches: 12. The CDR3 here is CSVALGAGGLNTGELFF. CDR3 sequence (DNA): TGCAGCGTCGCCCTCGGGGCGGGAGGGTTGAACACCGGGGAGCTGTTTTTT.

This clonotype was observed many times. The J gene is TRBJ2-1, the V gene TRBV28; D may be TRBD2 (6 bases). The germline V gene has CDR1 MDHEN and CDR2 SYDVKM. The CDR3 has 14 residues. Trimming removed 2 bases from V and 7 bases from J, with 12 bases in between. CDR3 DNA: TGTGCCAGCAGTTTAGGGGGGTTGGTGAATGAGCAGTTCTTC. Amino acid sequence: CASSLGGLVNEQFF.

This clonotype was observed a few times. The rearrangement joins TRBV18 to TRBJ1-1; D gene ambiguous. V was pared by 4 bases and J by 0 bases, with 9 bases between. The CDR3 covers 14 residues. Germline lookup yields CDR1 KGHSH and CDR2 LQKENI. CDR3 nucleotide sequence: TGTGCCAGCTCACAGCTCACACTGAACACTGAAGCTTTCTTT. The encoded protein is CASSQLTLNTEAFF.

This sequence joins TRBV6-5 and TRBJ2-1; D remains ambiguous. The CDR3 length is 11 residues. V was trimmed by 6 bases and J by 10 bases, leaving 10 bases between them. Germline CDR1 reads MNHEY; CDR2 reads SVGAGI. The CDR3 sequence is CASRNVEEQFF. The DNA for the CDR3 is TGTGCCAGCAGAAACGTAGAAGAGCAGTTCTTC.

This clonotype was found a few times. CDR3 region: CASSLDGREDQPQHF. CDR3 sequence (DNA): TGTGCCAGCAGCTTAGACGGCAGGGAGGATCAGCCCCAGCATTTT. This sequence joins TRBV7-8 and TRBJ1-5, with a tentative D call TRBD1 (5 bases). V was cut by 1 base and J by 5 bases, with 12 bases left in between. The germline gives CDR1 SGHVS, CDR2 FQNEAQ. This CDR3 region has 15 residues.

This clonotype was seen many times. The chain employs TRBV18 and TRBJ2-5; 12 bases align to TRBD2. CDR3 length: 16 amino acids. The trim removed 5 bases at V and 1 base at J, leaving 5 bases unmatched. Germline V gives CDR1 KGHSH, CDR2 LQKENI. Here the CDR3 DNA reads TGTGCCAGCTCAGGACTAGCGGGAAATATCCAAGAGACCCAGTACTTC. Translating gives CASSGLAGNIQETQYF.

The V and J genes are TRBV11-2 and TRBJ2-1; 10 positions agree with TRBD2. The CDR3 is 16 amino acids. Germline V gene sequence: CDR1 SGHAT, CDR2 FQNNGV. The J segment lost 15 bases and the V segment lost 5 bases, leaving 19 bases of the junction unmatched. The DNA for the CDR3 is TGTGCCAGCAGCATTTCTAGCGGGAGTTTACCACCTCCATTGTTCTTC. This gives the protein CASSISSGSLPPPLFF. The whole variable domain, remainder taken from reference TRBV11-2 and TRBJ2-1, is EAGVAQSPRYKIIEKRQSVAFWCNPISGHATLYWYQQILGQGPKLLIQFQNNGVVDDSQLPKDRFSAERLKGVDSTLKIQPAKLEDSAVYLCASSISSGSLPPPLFFGPGTRLTVL.

About this clonotype itself: Being one base from a much bigger clone, this may be a read error. The chain uses TRBV6-5 and TRBJ2-7; TRBD1 matches 7 bases. Losses at the gene ends were 6 bases for V and 5 bases for J; bases not matched to a gene: 10. Germline CDR1 reads MNHEY; CDR2 reads SVGAGI. The CDR3 extends over 14 amino acids. The chain's CDR3 is CASRPRTGMHEQYF. The CDR3 DNA reads TGTGCCAGCAGACCCCGGACAGGAATGCACGAGCAGTACTTC.

The chain uses TRBV7-9 and TRBJ2-3; TRBD2 might be the D (6 bases). Germline lookup yields CDR1 SEHNR and CDR2 FQNEAQ (reference sequence). The CDR3 has 14 amino acids. V was pared by 4 bases and J by 5 bases, with 13 bases between. CDR3 amino acids: CASSYTGAGDTQYF. CDR3 DNA sequence: TGTGCCAGCAGCTACACGGGAGCCGGAGATACGCAGTATTTT.

This clonotype is labeled as medium-sized. V and J are TRBV10-2 and TRBJ2-1; D remains ambiguous. The CDR3 spans 17 residues. The V gene lost 0 bases and the J gene lost 2 bases, with 14 bases spanning the gap. CDR1 is WSHSY, CDR2 SAAADI, per germline. The CDR3 here is CASSESPKYYPYNEQFF. CDR3 bases: TGCGCCAGCAGTGAGTCCCCAAAGTACTACCCCTACAATGAGCAGTTCTTC.

At least ten counts were recorded for this clonotype. The CDR3 DNA sequence: TGTGCCAGCAGTTCCCCGGTTAGGGAAACCTACGAGCAGTACTTC. It yields the protein CASSSPVRETYEQYF. The chain links TRBV27 to TRBJ2-7; D not resolved. The CDR3 consists of 15 residues. With 4 bases removed from V and 2 bases from J, the gap between germline ends came to 15 bases. CDR1 and CDR2 from the germline V gene are MNHEY and SMNVEV (reference sequence).

This clonotype came up many times. The genes are TRBV6-5 and TRBJ2-6; perhaps TRBD1 as D (6 bases). This CDR3 is built from 18 residues. V was pared by 0 bases and J by 0 bases, with 12 bases between. Germline V lookup: CDR1 MNHEY, CDR2 SVGAGI. CDR3 amino acids: CASSYSTGWISGANVLTF. CDR3 DNA: TGTGCCAGCAGTTACTCGACAGGTTGGATCTCTGGGGCCAACGTCCTGACTTTC.

The sample holds many counts of this clonotype. The chain couples TRBV24-1 to TRBJ2-3; 9 bases map to TRBD2. The CDR3 loop spans 16 amino acids. V gave up 2 bases and J gave up 2 bases; unmatched junction bases: 4. Germline CDR1 KGHDR, CDR2 SFDVKD. Here the CDR3 reads CATSDSGGRDTDTQYF. DNA of the CDR3: TGTGCCACCAGTGATTCTGGCGGGAGGGACACAGATACGCAGTATTTT.

This clonotype was observed at least ten times. This chain links TRBV3-1 with TRBJ2-1; no clear D. Germline CDR1 is LGHDT and CDR2 is YNNKEL (reference sequence). V was trimmed by 4 bases and J by 4 bases, leaving 8 bases between them. CDR3 length: 13 residues. This chain's CDR3 is CASSLGLYNEQFF. The CDR3, as DNA: TGTGCCAGCAGCCTCGGGCTGTACAATGAGCAGTTCTTC.